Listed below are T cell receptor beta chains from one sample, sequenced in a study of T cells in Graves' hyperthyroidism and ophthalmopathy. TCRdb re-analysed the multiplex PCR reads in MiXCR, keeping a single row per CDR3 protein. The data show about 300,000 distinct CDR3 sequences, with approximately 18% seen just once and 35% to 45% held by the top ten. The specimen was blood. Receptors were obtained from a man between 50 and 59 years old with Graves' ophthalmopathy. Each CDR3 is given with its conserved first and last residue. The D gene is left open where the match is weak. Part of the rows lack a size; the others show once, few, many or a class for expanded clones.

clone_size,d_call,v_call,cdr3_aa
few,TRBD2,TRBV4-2,CASSLSSGSGHEQFF
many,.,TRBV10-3,CAISEAGRTYEQYF
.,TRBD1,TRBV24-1,CATDRGTSGGELFF
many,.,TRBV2,CASSGGFQPQHF
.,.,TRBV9,CASSVVQGPLSGYTF
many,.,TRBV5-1,CASSLVGGRTDTQYF
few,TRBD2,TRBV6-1,CASRASAGEMGETQYF
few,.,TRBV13,CASSSRDNIYEQYF
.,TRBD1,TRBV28,CASSLGGTGNEQYF
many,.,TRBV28,CASRYVTDTQYF
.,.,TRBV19,CASKRGDNQPQHF
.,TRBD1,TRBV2,CASSAGQGSQPQHF
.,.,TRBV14,CASSQYGLDSDTQYF
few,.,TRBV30,CAWSVDSPIYEKLFF
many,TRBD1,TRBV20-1,CSATSGQGAGNTIYF
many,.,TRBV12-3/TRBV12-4,CASSFVADTQYF
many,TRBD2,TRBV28,CASSASGGEETQYF
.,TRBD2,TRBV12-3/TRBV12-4,CASRPGLGAYEQYF
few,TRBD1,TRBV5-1,CASSQIGQGPSPVNTEAFF
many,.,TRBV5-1,CASSFRGETQYF
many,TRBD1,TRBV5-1,CASSARQGGDTEAFF
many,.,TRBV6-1,CASSNGGSNQPQHF
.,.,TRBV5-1,CASSSGGLSYNEQFF
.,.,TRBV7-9,CASSLESATEAFF
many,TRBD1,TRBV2,CASSDRDSSYEQYF
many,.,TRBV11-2,CASSPSIGDTQYF
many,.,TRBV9,CASSVQGQVDTQYF
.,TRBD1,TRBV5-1,CASSLAGGNQETQYF
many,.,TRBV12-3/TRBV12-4,CASSFRASTTDTQYF
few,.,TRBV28,CASSLGTQNTGELFF
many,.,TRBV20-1,CSASSGQSYYEQYF
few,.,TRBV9,CASSVAMDGSDKNIQYF
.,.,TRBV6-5,CASSYSSRGRTEAFF
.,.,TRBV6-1,CASKSGYEQYF
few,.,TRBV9,CASSVGGSEQYF
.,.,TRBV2,CASNQQTSYGYTF
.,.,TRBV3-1,CASSPTLNEKLFF